A single sample gave rise to the 4 T cell receptor beta chains below, sequenced in a study of blood T cell repertoires in COVID-19. Generated by immunoSEQ multiplex PCR, the TCRdb table keeps only in-frame clones and is missing some. The table records around 300,000 clones, roughly nine tenths of them present only once. The material sequenced was PBMCs or T cells enriched from blood (not recorded which). These TCRs come from a woman aged 18-29 years who had recovered from COVID-19.

This clone was seen once. The chain links TRBV11-3 to TRBJ1-6, with TRBD1 matching over 7 bases. Germline V gene lookup returns CDR1 SGHNT and CDR2 YENEEA. V gave up 3 bases and J gave up 10 bases; unmatched junction bases: 6. The CDR3 sequence is 14 residues long. CDR3 coding DNA: TGTGCCAGCAGCTTTAAGCAGGACAGGTCACCCCTCCACTTT. Its protein product is CASSFKQDRSPLHF.

The gene calls are TRBV28 and TRBJ2-1, with 9 bases identical to TRBD2. CDR3 length equals 19 residues. Germline V gene sequence: CDR1 MDHEN, CDR2 SYDVKM. V trimming: 5 bases; J trimming: 7 bases; junction bases outside the gene matches: 21. This CDR3 reads CASSPPGSSGGPGWNEQFF. The CDR3 DNA is TGTGCCAGCAGTCCCCCGGGGAGTAGCGGGGGTCCCGGGTGGAATGAGCAGTTCTTC.

The rearrangement uses TRBV14 and TRBJ1-1; 9 nucleotides line up with TRBD1. Trimming removed 3 bases from V and 4 bases from J; junction bases left unmatched: 12. This CDR3 has 17 residues. Per germline, CDR1 SGHDN and CDR2 FVKESK. The CDR3 loop reads CASSQGQGGGAGTEAFF. CDR3 bases: TGTGCCAGCAGCCAGGGACAGGGTGGTGGGGCCGGCACTGAAGCTTTCTTT.

The rearrangement links TRBV14 to TRBJ2-6; 7 bases map to TRBD1. The CDR3 runs to 22 residues. Germline V lookup: CDR1 SGHDN, CDR2 FVKESK. J was trimmed by 0 bases and V by 2 bases; bases with no gene match: 19. CDR3: CASSQSPGQKHKTFSGANVLTF. The DNA of the CDR3 is TGTGCCAGCAGCCAATCTCCGGGACAGAAACATAAGACCTTCTCTGGGGCCAACGTCCTGACTTTC.